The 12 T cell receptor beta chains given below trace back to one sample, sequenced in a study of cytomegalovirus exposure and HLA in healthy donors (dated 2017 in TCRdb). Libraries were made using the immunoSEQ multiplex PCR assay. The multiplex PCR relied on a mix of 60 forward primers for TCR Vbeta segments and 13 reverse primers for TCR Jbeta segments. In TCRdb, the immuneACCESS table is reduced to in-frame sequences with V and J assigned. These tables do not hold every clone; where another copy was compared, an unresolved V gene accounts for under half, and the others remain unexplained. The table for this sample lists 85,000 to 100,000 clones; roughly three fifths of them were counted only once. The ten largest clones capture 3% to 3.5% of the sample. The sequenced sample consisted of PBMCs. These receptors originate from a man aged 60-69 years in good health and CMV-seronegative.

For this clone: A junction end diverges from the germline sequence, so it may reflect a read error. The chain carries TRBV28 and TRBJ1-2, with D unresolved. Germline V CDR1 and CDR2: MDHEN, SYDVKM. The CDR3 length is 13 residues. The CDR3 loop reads CASSLSLGDGYTF. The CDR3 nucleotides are TGTGCCAGCAGCTTATCGCTGGGAGATGGCTACACCTTC.

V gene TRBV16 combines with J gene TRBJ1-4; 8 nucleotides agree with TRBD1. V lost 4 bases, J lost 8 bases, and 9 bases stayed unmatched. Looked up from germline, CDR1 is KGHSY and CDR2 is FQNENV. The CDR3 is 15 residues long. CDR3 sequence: CASSLLDRVGEKLFF. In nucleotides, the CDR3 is TGTGCCAGCAGCCTGTTGGACAGGGTTGGGGAAAAACTGTTTTTT.

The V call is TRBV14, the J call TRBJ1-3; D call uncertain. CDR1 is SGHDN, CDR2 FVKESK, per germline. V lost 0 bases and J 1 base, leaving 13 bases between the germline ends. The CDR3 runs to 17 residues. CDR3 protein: CASSQDLRISSGNTIYF. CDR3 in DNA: TGTGCCAGCAGCCAAGATCTCAGGATCTCATCTGGAAACACCATATATTTT. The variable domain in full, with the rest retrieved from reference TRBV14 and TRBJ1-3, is EAGVTQFPSHSVIEKGQTVTLRCDPISGHDNLYWYRRVMGKEIKFLLHFVKESKQDESGMPNNRFLAERTGGTYSTLKVQPAELEDSGVYFCASSQDLRISSGNTIYFGEGSWLTVV.

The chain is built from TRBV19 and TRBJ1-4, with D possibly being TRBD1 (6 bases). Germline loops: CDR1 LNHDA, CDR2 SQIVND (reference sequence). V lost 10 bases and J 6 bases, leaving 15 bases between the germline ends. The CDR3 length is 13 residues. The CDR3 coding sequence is TGTGCCACAATCCCCAGGGGAGATGAAAAACTGTTTTTT. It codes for CATIPRGDEKLFF.

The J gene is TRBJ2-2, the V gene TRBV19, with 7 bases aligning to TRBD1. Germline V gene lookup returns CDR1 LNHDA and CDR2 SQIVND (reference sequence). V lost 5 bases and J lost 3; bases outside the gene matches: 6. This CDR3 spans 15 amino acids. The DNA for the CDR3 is TGTGCCAGTAGTTCGGACAGGCCTGACACCGGGGAGCTGTTTTTT. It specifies CASSSDRPDTGELFF. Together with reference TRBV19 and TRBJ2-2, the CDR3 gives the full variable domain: DGGITQSPKYLFRKEGQNVTLSCEQNLNHDAMYWYRQDPGQGLRLIYYSQIVNDFQKGDIAEGYSVSREKKESFPLTVTSAQKNPTAFYLCASSSDRPDTGELFFGEGSRLTVL.

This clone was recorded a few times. The CDR3 DNA reads TGTGCCAGCAGCTTAACGCCGGTTCCTAGCATCGGGGAGCTGTTTTTT. As protein: CASSLTPVPSIGELFF. This chain links TRBV7-2 with TRBJ2-2; perhaps TRBD2 as D (5 bases). The CDR3 covers 16 residues. The V gene's germline CDR1 is SGHTA and CDR2 FQGNSA. Trimming took off 2 bases at V and 7 bases at J, with 17 bases between the two ends.

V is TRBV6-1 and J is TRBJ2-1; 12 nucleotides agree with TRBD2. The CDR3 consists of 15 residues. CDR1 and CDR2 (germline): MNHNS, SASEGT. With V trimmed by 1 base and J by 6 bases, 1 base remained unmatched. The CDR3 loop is CASSEETSGSNEQFF. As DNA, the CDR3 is TGTGCCAGCAGTGAAGAGACTAGCGGGAGCAATGAGCAGTTCTTC.

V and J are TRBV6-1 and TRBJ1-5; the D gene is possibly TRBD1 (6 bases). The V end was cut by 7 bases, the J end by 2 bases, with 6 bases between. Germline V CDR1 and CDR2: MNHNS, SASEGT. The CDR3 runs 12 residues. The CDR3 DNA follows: TGTGCCAGCACAGGGGGCAATCAGCCCCAGCATTTT. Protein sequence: CASTGGNQPQHF.

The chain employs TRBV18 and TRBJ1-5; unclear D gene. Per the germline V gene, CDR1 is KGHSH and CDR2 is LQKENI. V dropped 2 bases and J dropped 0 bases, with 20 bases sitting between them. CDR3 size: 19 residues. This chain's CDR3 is CASSPRRGSGEYSNQPQHF. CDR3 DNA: TGTGCCAGCTCACCAAGACGGGGATCCGGCGAATATAGCAATCAGCCCCAGCATTTT.

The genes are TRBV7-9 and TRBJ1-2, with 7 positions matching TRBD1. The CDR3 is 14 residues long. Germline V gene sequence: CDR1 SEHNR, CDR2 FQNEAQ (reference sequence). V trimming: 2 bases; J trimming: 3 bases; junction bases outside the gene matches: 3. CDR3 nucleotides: TGTGCCAGCAGCTTAAGAGGACAGGACTATGGCTACACCTTC. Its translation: CASSLRGQDYGYTF.

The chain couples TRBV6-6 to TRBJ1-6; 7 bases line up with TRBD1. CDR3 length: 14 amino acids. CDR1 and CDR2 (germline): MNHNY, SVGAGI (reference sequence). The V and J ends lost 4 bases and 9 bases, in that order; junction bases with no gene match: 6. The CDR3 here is CASSWTGKTSPLHF. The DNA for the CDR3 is TGTGCCAGCAGTTGGACAGGAAAGACTTCACCCCTCCACTTT.

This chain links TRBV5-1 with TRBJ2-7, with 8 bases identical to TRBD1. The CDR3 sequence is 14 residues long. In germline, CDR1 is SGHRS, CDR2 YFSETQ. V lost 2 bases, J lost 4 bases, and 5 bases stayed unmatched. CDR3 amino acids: CASSFIQGAYEQYF. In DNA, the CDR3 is TGCGCCAGCAGCTTTATCCAGGGGGCGTACGAGCAGTACTTC.